The 14 T cell receptor beta chains below were found in one sample sequenced in a study of blood T cells in healthy people across ages. The second PCR ran roughly 6 to 12 cycles with a sample-barcoded 5' primer and J-beta primers. TCRdb called the 5' RACE reads again in MiXCR, with one record for every CDR3 protein. The sample carries approximately 320,000 distinct CDR3 sequences, roughly 29% recorded once. Source material: blood. The receptors here all came from an older woman in good health.

By share of the sample, this clonotype is medium-sized. The rearrangement uses TRBV20-1 and TRBJ1-4; D not certain. The germline V gene has CDR1 DFQATT and CDR2 SNEGSKA (reference sequence). Trimming removed 3 bases at V and 8 bases at J, with 7 bases between. This CDR3 region has 11 residues. In nucleotides, the CDR3 is TGCAGTGCTAGGCCGGAGGAAAAACTGTTTTTT. Protein product: CSARPEEKLFF.

This clonotype was picked up a small number of times. The V gene is TRBV3-1, the J gene TRBJ1-2, with 9 bases lining up with TRBD1. After removal of 8 bases from V and 8 bases from J, the junction contained 12 bases not matched to a gene. Germline V gene lookup returns CDR1 LGHDT and CDR2 YNNKEL (reference sequence). The CDR3 totals 14 residues. The CDR3 DNA sequence: TGTGCCAGCTCCCCGGGACAGGGTCCGGGGGGCTACACCTTC. The encoded protein is CASSPGQGPGGYTF.

The chain recombines TRBV18 with TRBJ2-7; the D is unclear. CDR1 and CDR2 (germline): KGHSH, LQKENI. Trimming left V 0 bases short and J 7 bases short, with 10 bases between. The CDR3 is 13 residues long. Here the CDR3 DNA reads TGTGCCAGCTCACCACCTATCCGCAGGGAGCAGTACTTC. It yields the protein CASSPPIRREQYF.

This clonotype was seen a handful of times. This sequence joins TRBV5-1 and TRBJ2-3, with a weak D call TRBD1 (6 bases). Trimming took off 4 bases at V and 5 bases at J, with 17 bases between the two ends. This CDR3 is 15 amino acids long. Germline CDR1 and CDR2: SGHRS and YFSETQ. The CDR3 DNA reads TGCGCCAGCAGCCTGGAACGGACAGACAGAGATACGCAGTATTTT. Translating gives CASSLERTDRDTQYF.

V gene TRBV6-1 combines with J gene TRBJ2-7, with D unresolved. The J call may be incorrect, as the DNA end agrees better with TRBJ2-1. The CDR3 spans 13 residues. CDR1 MNHNS and CDR2 SASEGT come from the germline V gene. DNA for the CDR3: TGTGCCAGCAGTGGCTATCCGTACAATGAGCAGTTCTTC. Its protein product is CASSGYPYNEQFF.

J is TRBJ1-2 and V is TRBV28, with D unclear. The V gene's germline CDR1 is MDHEN and CDR2 SYDVKM. V was clipped by 4 bases and J by 0 bases, with 12 bases between them. The CDR3 runs 15 residues. In DNA, the CDR3 is TGTGCCAGCAGTTCACCCGAAAGAGCTAACTATGGCTACACCTTC. Its translation: CASSSPERANYGYTF.

In this sample, this clonotype turned up a few times. The gene calls are TRBV20-1 and TRBJ2-5; tentatively, D is TRBD1 (6 bases). V was clipped by 6 bases and J by 1 base, with 9 bases between them. The CDR3 is 12 residues long. Germline V CDR1 and CDR2: DFQATT, SNEGSKA (reference sequence). CDR3 sequence: CSAKDSQETQYF. The DNA for the CDR3 is TGCAGTGCAAAGGACAGCCAAGAGACCCAGTACTTC.

The V gene is TRBV6-6, the J gene TRBJ1-2, with 9 bases lining up with TRBD1. V gave up 6 bases and J gave up 1 base; unmatched junction bases: 12. The length of the CDR3 is 17 residues. Per the germline V gene, CDR1 is MNHNY and CDR2 is SVGAGI (reference sequence). The CDR3 DNA follows: TGTGCCAGCAGCGCCGGGACAGGGAATTTTCGTAACTATGGCTACACCTTC. This translates into CASSAGTGNFRNYGYTF.

This sequence joins TRBV4-1 and TRBJ2-6; 11 bases align to TRBD1. Germline CDR1 is MGHRA and CDR2 is YSYEKL. The CDR3 length is 20 residues. Trimming cost V 4 bases and J 0 bases; bases outside gene matches: 11. CDR3 DNA: TGCGCCAGCAGCCGATCGGACAGGGGGCGAGGGACCTCTGGGGCCAACGTCCTGACTTTC. It yields the protein CASSRSDRGRGTSGANVLTF.

This chain uses TRBV29-1 with TRBJ2-5, with D possibly matching TRBD2 (5 bases). With the DNA end fitting TRBJ2-7 better, the J assignment may be wrong. This CDR3 region has 14 residues. CDR1 is SQVTM and CDR2 is ANQGSEA in the germline V gene. The CDR3 spells CSVVVRGVSYEQYF. CDR3 coding DNA: TGCAGCGTTGTCGTTCGGGGTGTAAGCTACGAGCAGTACTTC.

The genes are TRBV5-5 and TRBJ2-7; D unclear. The CDR3 has 14 amino acids. Germline CDR1 is SGHKS and CDR2 is YYEKEE (reference sequence). The germline V and J ends were trimmed by 2 bases and 2 bases, with 11 bases remaining between them. CDR3 DNA: TGTGCCAGCAGCTTCCAAGGGCCGGCCTACGAGCAGTACTTC. Translation: CASSFQGPAYEQYF.

In its sample, this clonotype was seen a few times. The V and J genes are TRBV13 and TRBJ2-3; 7 bases line up with TRBD1. The CDR3 runs 12 residues. Germline V gene lookup returns CDR1 PRHDT and CDR2 FYEKMQ (reference sequence). With V trimmed by 6 bases and J by 10 bases, 7 bases remained unmatched. CDR3 sequence reads: CASSFRQGPQYF. The DNA of the CDR3 is TGTGCCAGCAGTTTCCGACAGGGCCCGCAGTATTTT. Drawing the rest from reference TRBV13 and TRBJ2-3, the complete variable domain is AAGVIQSPRHLIKEKRETATLKCYPIPRHDTVYWYQQGPGQDPQFLISFYEKMQSDKGSIPDRFSAQQFSDYHSELNMSSLELGDSALYFCASSFRQGPQYFGPGTRLTVL.

This clonotype was counted only a few times. The V call is TRBV11-1, the J call TRBJ1-2; perhaps TRBD1 as D (5 bases). The CDR3 sequence is 16 residues long. CDR1 and CDR2 (germline): SGHAT, FQDESV (reference sequence). The V gene lost 5 bases and the J gene lost 6 bases, with 22 bases spanning the gap. CDR3 DNA sequence: TGTGCCAGCAGCAACTCGGACCGCTTCGGGACTCATGGCTACACCTTC. It is translated as CASSNSDRFGTHGYTF.

This clonotype has more than one count but fewer than ten. This chain uses TRBV7-2 with TRBJ2-7; no reliable D call. Germline-derived CDR1 and CDR2 are SGHTA and FQGNSA. V lost 1 base and J 0 bases, leaving 10 bases between the germline ends. CDR3 size: 15 residues. CDR3 region: CASSLDPSASYEQYF. As DNA, the CDR3 is TGTGCCAGCAGCTTAGATCCGAGTGCCTCCTACGAGCAGTACTTC.